Listed below are T cell receptor beta chains from one sample, sequenced in a study of cytomegalovirus exposure and HLA in healthy donors. Some clones are missing from TCRdb's copy, which holds only in-frame ones; the method was immunoSEQ multiplex PCR. The profile covers around 76,000 clones, with 70% appearing a single time and roughly 10% taken by the ten largest. The specimen sequenced was PBMCs. The receptors come from a woman between 50 and 59 years old in good health and CMV-seropositive. The CDR3 runs from the conserved cysteine through the conserved F or W. A D gene is named only where the DNA matches it firmly. Rows give clone size only sometimes, using once, few, many, or a class for an expanded clone.

D | J | V | size | CDR3 | DNA
TRBD1 | TRBJ1-5 | TRBV7-9 | few | CASSLGQGARQPQHF | TGTGCCAGCAGCTTAGGGCAGGGGGCGAGACAGCCCCAGCATTTT
TRBD1 | TRBJ2-7 | TRBV5-6 | few | CASGSAQGVTYEQYF | TGTGCCAGCGGGTCTGCGCAGGGGGTAACCTACGAGCAGTACTTC
- | TRBJ1-1 | TRBV11-2 | - | CASSLGRVNEAFF | TGTGCCAGCAGCTTAGGGCGGGTTAATGAAGCTTTCTTT
TRBD2 | TRBJ2-3 | TRBV4-3 | - | CASSQRLAGGTDTQYF | TGCGCCAGCAGCCAACGACTAGCGGGAGGCACAGATACGCAGTATTTT
- | TRBJ1-2 | TRBV10-3 | once | CAISVFEGTTGGYTF | TGTGCCATCAGTGTGTTTGAGGGGACAACCGGGGGCTACACCTTC
- | TRBJ1-6 | TRBV13 | once | CASSRAGGAGDSPLHF | TGTGCCAGCAGCCGGGCGGGGGGCGCAGGGGATTCACCCCTCCACTTT
TRBD1 | TRBJ1-3 | TRBV27 | - | CASSQTGGNTIYF | TGTGCCAGCAGCCAGACAGGGGGAAACACCATATATTTT
TRBD1 | TRBJ2-3 | TRBV5-8 | - | CASSYQTGAYDTQYF | TGTGCCAGCAGCTACCAGACAGGGGCGTACGATACGCAGTATTTT
- | TRBJ1-5 | TRBV6-1 | - | CASSEAQGPQPQHF | TGTGCCAGCAGTGAAGCGCAGGGGCCCCAGCCCCAGCATTTT
- | TRBJ1-1 | TRBV2 | few | CASSEAPHTTEAFF | TGTGCCAGCAGTGAAGCCCCCCACACCACTGAAGCTTTCTTT
- | TRBJ1-5 | TRBV7-2 | - | CASSSLNQPQHF | TGTGCCAGCAGCTCCCTCAATCAGCCCCAGCATTTT
TRBD1 | TRBJ1-4 | TRBV19 | - | CASSTQGANEKLFF | TGTGCCAGTAGTACACAGGGGGCAAATGAAAAACTGTTTTTT
TRBD1 | TRBJ1-1 | TRBV4-1 | - | CASSQPRDRVAENTEAFF | TGCGCCAGCAGCCAACCCAGGGACAGGGTCGCGGAGAACACTGAAGCTTTCTTT
- | TRBJ2-6 | TRBV7-9 | - | CASSLARGSGANVLTF | TGTGCCAGCAGCTTAGCGCGGGGCTCTGGGGCCAACGTCCTGACTTTC
- | TRBJ2-7 | TRBV28 | - | CATTESSYEQYF | TGTGCCACGACAGAGAGCTCCTACGAGCAGTACTTC
TRBD1 | TRBJ1-1 | TRBV5-5 | - | CASRLGQGARTEAFF | TGTGCCAGCAGACTGGGACAGGGGGCGCGGACTGAAGCTTTCTTT
TRBD1 | TRBJ1-5 | TRBV28 | - | CASSPRQGATQPQHF | TGTGCCAGCAGTCCCAGACAGGGGGCAACTCAGCCCCAGCATTTT
TRBD2 | TRBJ2-1 | TRBV7-2 | - | CASSLVLAGGNNEQFF | TGTGCCAGCAGCTTAGTACTAGCGGGGGGGAACAATGAGCAGTTCTTC
- | TRBJ2-2 | TRBV10-1 | once | CASSRQANTGELFF | TGCGCCAGCAGCCGACAGGCGAACACCGGGGAGCTGTTTTTT
TRBD1 | TRBJ1-2 | TRBV10-1 | few | CASSPSSLGQGIPYGYTF | TGCGCCAGCAGTCCTTCCTCCCTCGGACAGGGCATACCATATGGCTACACCTTC